Presented here are 10 T cell receptor beta chains from one specimen sequenced in a study of T cell responses to AZD1222 COVID-19 vaccine. The method was immunoSEQ multiplex PCR; TCRdb's version includes in-frame clones alone and lacks a portion of them. The sample lists 120,000 or so clones, around nine tenths occurring once. The sequenced sample was peripheral blood, obtained on day 0 of AZD1222 vaccination. Receptors were obtained from an adult in good health.

This clone has a single count. The chain has TRBV15 and TRBJ2-7; D may be TRBD1 (5 bases). V gave up 8 bases and J gave up 3 bases, with 11 bases separating them. Germline CDR1 and CDR2: LNHNV and YYDKDF (reference sequence). The CDR3 has 12 amino acids. CDR3 loop: CATQGPFYEQYF. The CDR3 nucleotides read TGTGCCACCCAGGGCCCTTTCTACGAGCAGTACTTC.

The V gene is TRBV5-1, the J gene TRBJ1-2; 9 bases fit TRBD1. This CDR3 is built from 16 residues. CDR1 SGHRS and CDR2 YFSETQ come from the germline V gene. V lost 0 bases, J lost 1 base, and 4 bases stayed unmatched. The CDR3 coding sequence is TGCGCCAGCAGCTTGGACGGGACAGGGTATAACTATGGCTACACCTTC. This codes for CASSLDGTGYNYGYTF.

The V and J genes are TRBV10-3 and TRBJ2-3; TRBD2 matches at 7 bases. This CDR3 spans 13 amino acids. Per germline, CDR1 ENHRY and CDR2 SYGVKD. J was trimmed by 4 bases and V by 4 bases; bases with no gene match: 2. The CDR3 DNA follows: TGTGCCATCAGTGGGACTAGGGCAGATACGCAGTATTTT. Translated, it gives CAISGTRADTQYF.

The chain uses TRBV4-1 and TRBJ2-6; a weak D match, TRBD1 (6 bases). The germline V gene has CDR1 MGHRA and CDR2 YSYEKL. The CDR3 loop spans 16 amino acids. V was shortened by 1 base and J by 4 bases, with 11 bases between the two germline ends. This chain's CDR3 is CASSQAGTTGANVLTF. The CDR3 nucleotides read TGCGCCAGCAGCCAAGCGGGGACAACGGGGGCCAACGTCCTGACTTTC.

The gene calls are TRBV2 and TRBJ2-5; D possibly uses TRBD1 or TRBD2 (5 bases each). V was cut by 7 bases and J by 9 bases, with 18 bases left in between. CDR3 length: 13 amino acids. CDR1 is SNHLY and CDR2 is FYNNEI in the germline V gene. The CDR3 DNA reads TGTGCCAGCAACGGGGCGAATTTGTTGGCCCAGTACTTC. This translates into CASNGANLLAQYF.

V and J are TRBV2 and TRBJ2-5, with unresolved D. The CDR3 covers 12 residues. The ends were cut back, 9 bases at V and 5 bases at J, with 13 bases in the middle. Germline assignment: CDR1 SNHLY and CDR2 FYNNEI. The CDR3 DNA reads TGTGCCAGTGGCGGTAGTCCTGAGACCCAGTACTTC. Its translation is CASGGSPETQYF. Supplemented by reference TRBV2 and TRBJ2-5, the full variable domain reads EPEVTQTPSHQVTQMGQEVILRCVPISNHLYFYWYRQILGQKVEFLVSFYNNEISEKSEIFDDQFSVERPDGSNFTLKIRSTKLEDSAMYFCASGGSPETQYFGPGTRLLVL.

The rearrangement joins TRBV6-4 to TRBJ1-2; TRBD1 is a possible D gene (6 bases). Trimming removed 2 bases from V and 2 bases from J, with 6 bases in between. The CDR3 loop spans 13 amino acids. Looked up from germline, CDR1 is MRHNA and CDR2 is SNTAGT. This CDR3 reads CASSDGGNYGYTF. The CDR3 DNA reads TGTGCCAGCAGTGACGGGGGCAACTATGGCTACACCTTC.

The rearrangement joins TRBV5-5 to TRBJ2-7; D is ambiguous. Trimming took off 6 bases at V and 2 bases at J, with 15 bases between the two ends. The germline V gene encodes CDR1 SGHKS and CDR2 YYEKEE (reference sequence). This CDR3 is 14 amino acids long. The CDR3 is CASTRWLTTYEQYF. In nucleotides, the CDR3 is TGTGCCAGCACCCGGTGGCTAACCACCTACGAGCAGTACTTC.

This chain links TRBV19 with TRBJ1-2; TRBD1 aligns across 7 bases. Germline V CDR1 and CDR2: LNHDA, SQIVND (reference sequence). The CDR3 contains 16 residues. Losses at the gene ends were 5 bases for V and 0 bases for J; bases not matched to a gene: 9. CDR3: CASSDTTGRANYGYTF. CDR3 in DNA: TGTGCCAGTAGTGACACGACAGGGAGGGCTAACTATGGCTACACCTTC.

Here the CDR3 reads CASSETAGLITGELFF. As DNA, the CDR3 is TGTGCCAGCAGTGAGACGGCAGGGTTAATCACCGGGGAGCTGTTTTTT. The genes are TRBV25-1 and TRBJ2-2; the D gene is possibly TRBD1 (5 bases). CDR1 and CDR2 (germline): MGHDK, SYGVNS. V dropped 3 bases and J dropped 4 bases, with 15 bases sitting between them. The CDR3 runs to 16 residues.